These T cell receptor beta chains were read from a single sample in a study of blood T cell repertoires in COVID-19. Only in-frame clones appear in the TCRdb table, and some are missing; sequencing was by immunoSEQ multiplex PCR. The table lists 65,000 to 90,000 clones, over 75% of them singletons, with 6.9% in the top ten. The sequenced sample consisted of peripheral blood. The receptors originated from a human donor in a cohort sampled during active COVID-19. CDR3s include the opening cysteine and the closing phenylalanine or tryptophan. Fields, in order: clone size, D gene, V gene, J gene, CDR3 protein, CDR3 DNA. D genes are given only for firm matches. Only part of the rows carry a size: once, few, many, or a class if the clone is expanded.

clone_size: -
d_call: -
v_call: TRBV27
j_call: TRBJ1-2
cdr3_aa: CASSLSTFGQGGSGYTF
cdr3_nt: TGTGCCAGCAGTTTATCTACTTTTGGGCAGGGAGGTAGTGGCTACACCTTC

clone_size: -
d_call: -
v_call: TRBV2
j_call: TRBJ1-5
cdr3_aa: CASSLSGAGQPQHF
cdr3_nt: TGTGCCAGCAGCTTATCGGGCGCGGGTCAGCCCCAGCATTTT

clone_size: -
d_call: TRBD2
v_call: TRBV3-1/TRBV3-2
j_call: TRBJ2-3
cdr3_aa: CASSGGGRPSTDTQYF
cdr3_nt: TGTGCCAGCAGCGGCGGGGGGCGACCTAGCACAGATACGCAGTATTTT

clone_size: -
d_call: TRBD1
v_call: TRBV7-9
j_call: TRBJ2-7
cdr3_aa: CASSSGQGQSREQYF
cdr3_nt: TGTGCCAGCAGCTCGGGACAGGGACAGTCTCGGGAGCAGTACTTC

clone_size: -
d_call: -
v_call: TRBV7-8
j_call: TRBJ1-1
cdr3_aa: CASSFRTLGNTEAFF
cdr3_nt: TGTGCCAGCAGCTTCCGGACACTTGGGAACACTGAAGCTTTCTTT

clone_size: -
d_call: TRBD1
v_call: TRBV3-1/TRBV3-2
j_call: TRBJ1-4
cdr3_aa: CASSQGTGGSFNEKLFF
cdr3_nt: TGTGCCAGCAGCCAAGGGACAGGGGGCTCATTTAATGAAAAACTGTTTTTT

clone_size: -
d_call: -
v_call: TRBV15
j_call: TRBJ2-2
cdr3_aa: CATSRDPQGVGELFF
cdr3_nt: TGTGCCACCAGCAGAGATCCGCAGGGTGTCGGGGAGCTGTTTTTT

clone_size: -
d_call: -
v_call: TRBV10-2
j_call: TRBJ1-6
cdr3_aa: CASSELEQGDNSPLHF
cdr3_nt: TGCGCCAGCAGTGAATTGGAACAGGGCGATAATTCACCCCTCCACTTT

clone_size: -
d_call: TRBD1
v_call: TRBV5-5
j_call: TRBJ1-4
cdr3_aa: CVPPVQGGAINEKLFF
cdr3_nt: TGTGTCCCCCCGGTCCAGGGGGGAGCCATTAATGAAAAACTGTTTTTT

clone_size: -
d_call: TRBD1
v_call: TRBV19
j_call: TRBJ1-1
cdr3_aa: CASSPYDRDTEAFF
cdr3_nt: TGTGCCAGTAGTCCTTATGACAGGGACACTGAAGCTTTCTTT

clone_size: -
d_call: TRBD2
v_call: TRBV11-2
j_call: TRBJ2-1
cdr3_aa: CASSLDFSGGHNEQFF
cdr3_nt: TGTGCCAGCAGCTTAGACTTTAGCGGGGGGCACAATGAGCAGTTCTTC

clone_size: -
d_call: -
v_call: TRBV12-5
j_call: TRBJ1-1
cdr3_aa: CASVPSNYGTEAFF
cdr3_nt: TGTGCTAGTGTCCCTTCCAACTATGGCACTGAAGCTTTCTTT

clone_size: -
d_call: -
v_call: TRBV6-5
j_call: TRBJ1-2
cdr3_aa: CASGDRTYGYTF
cdr3_nt: TGTGCCAGCGGAGACAGGACCTATGGCTACACCTTC

clone_size: -
d_call: TRBD1
v_call: TRBV7-9
j_call: TRBJ2-1
cdr3_aa: CASRHRTGGYNEQFF
cdr3_nt: TGTGCCAGCAGGCACCGGACAGGGGGGTACAATGAGCAGTTCTTC

clone_size: -
d_call: -
v_call: TRBV5-1
j_call: TRBJ2-3
cdr3_aa: CASSPGTSTDTQYF
cdr3_nt: TGCGCCAGCAGCCCCGGGACTAGCACAGATACGCAGTATTTT

clone_size: once
d_call: -
v_call: TRBV6-5
j_call: TRBJ1-3
cdr3_aa: CARGIHTIYF
cdr3_nt: TGTGCCCGAGGAATACACACCATATATTTT

clone_size: once
d_call: TRBD2
v_call: TRBV10-3
j_call: TRBJ2-7
cdr3_aa: CAISELAGASYEQYF
cdr3_nt: TGTGCCATCAGTGAACTAGCGGGGGCCTCCTACGAGCAGTACTTC

clone_size: -
d_call: -
v_call: TRBV24-1
j_call: TRBJ1-2
cdr3_aa: CATSQGQAYGYTF
cdr3_nt: TGTGCCACCAGCCAGGGTCAGGCCTATGGCTACACCTTC

clone_size: -
d_call: -
v_call: TRBV6-5
j_call: TRBJ1-5
cdr3_aa: CASGNNQPQHF
cdr3_nt: TGTGCCAGCGGCAACAATCAGCCCCAGCATTTT

clone_size: -
d_call: -
v_call: TRBV6-5
j_call: TRBJ1-1
cdr3_aa: CASSYLQGNTEAFF
cdr3_nt: TGTGCCAGCAGTTACTTACAGGGGAACACTGAAGCTTTCTTT

clone_size: -
d_call: TRBD1
v_call: TRBV18
j_call: TRBJ2-7
cdr3_aa: CASSATGAYEQYF
cdr3_nt: TGTGCCAGCTCAGCGACAGGGGCCTACGAGCAGTACTTC

clone_size: -
d_call: -
v_call: TRBV7-9
j_call: TRBJ1-1
cdr3_aa: CASSLQGQANTEAFF
cdr3_nt: TGTGCCAGCAGCTTGCAGGGTCAGGCGAACACTGAAGCTTTCTTT